The sequence of this TCR beta chain was determined in a study of T cell changes during pregnancy in multiple sclerosis. This table comes from immunoSEQ multiplex PCR, and its TCRdb copy is limited to in-frame clones, with some not included. The table lists some 52,000 clones, around 92% of them singletons, with roughly 0.25% in the top ten. V was shortened by 4 bases and J by 6 bases, with 6 bases between the two germline ends. The CDR3 is 10 residues long. Germline lookup yields CDR1 DFQATT and CDR2 SNEGSKA (reference sequence). Sequences were derived from CD4+ T cells from peripheral blood mononuclear cells, sampled in the third trimester of pregnancy. This TCR was recovered from a female donor with multiple sclerosis, enrolled in a pregnancy study. The chain uses TRBV20-1 and TRBJ1-2; the D is unclear. CDR3 bases: TGCAGTGCTACTCACAATGGCTACACCTTC. Translation: CSATHNGYTF.